This T cell receptor beta chain was obtained from a study of blood T cell repertoires in COVID-19. Study at large: The United States, Italy and Spain were the sources of the acute and convalescent COVID-19 samples. Sample material is recorded as cDNA or gDNA derived from T cells, B-cell-depleted T cells, or PBMCs.

CDR1 MNHEY and CDR2 SMNVEV come from the germline V gene (reference sequence). The length of the CDR3 is 15 residues. V dropped 3 bases and J dropped 5; count of bases not matched to a gene: 10. Study processing details: Cell counts per sample came from amplifying reference gene primers. The table came from immunoSEQ multiplex PCR; TCRdb's copy has only in-frame clones and leaves some out. Clone size and the V and J calls come from that table; the DNA yielded D and trimming. The sample records about 190,000 clones, approximately 90% being singletons. The receptor was isolated from a young woman who had recovered from COVID-19. This rearrangement joins TRBV27 to TRBJ2-7; TRBD1 agrees at 7 bases. The sequenced material came from peripheral blood. In DNA form, the CDR3 reads TGTGCCAGCAGTTTTTTCCGGGACAGCGGACACGAGCAGTACTTC. Protein product: CASSFFRDSGHEQYF.